The 6 T cell receptor beta chains presented below share a single source sample, sequenced in a study of PD-1 blockade in classical Hodgkin lymphoma (TCRdb year 2020). Explained via the paper, the time point label denotes: cycle 4 day 1 (C4D1), after more than five weeks of nivolumab. Every trial patient had relapsed following autologous stem cell transplantation, and prior brentuximab vedotin exposure was what differed among cohorts A, B and C. A Miltenyi CD4+ T cell isolation kit was used for magnetic negative selection to purify CD4+ T cells from thawed PBMCs. Library preparation used the immunoSEQ multiplex PCR assay. TCRdb mirrors the immuneACCESS table, restricted to in-frame sequences. Some clones are absent from its copies; in checked studies, under half trace to an unresolved V gene, and the reason for the others is unknown. This sample is represented by approximately 28,000 clones; approximately 79% of them were singletons. The biggest ten clones account for roughly 0.52% of the sample.

The sequencing here drew on CD4+ T cells from blood, taken before the fourth cycle of nivolumab. The receptors come from a human donor with classical Hodgkin lymphoma.

This chain connects TRBV7-2 to TRBJ2-1; 8 nucleotides line up with TRBD2. The CDR3 has 16 amino acids. Trimming at V came to 4 bases and at J to 2 bases, leaving 7 bases not matched to a gene. Germline CDR1 and CDR2: SGHTA and FQGNSA. CDR3 coding DNA: TGTGCCAGCAGCTCCCGGGGGGGCGGGGCCTACAATGAGCAGTTCTTC. Translating gives CASSSRGGGAYNEQFF.

J is TRBJ1-2 and V is TRBV6-1; D is possibly TRBD1 (6 bases). The germline V and J ends were trimmed by 1 base and 3 bases, with 9 bases remaining between them. The germline gives CDR1 MNHNS, CDR2 SASEGT. The CDR3 runs 14 residues. The CDR3 DNA sequence: TGTGCCAGCAGTGAAGGGGACATGGACTATGGCTACACCTTC. Translated, it gives CASSEGDMDYGYTF.

The V gene is TRBV18, the J gene TRBJ2-5, with D uncertain. Trimming took off 6 bases at V and 2 bases at J, with 7 bases between the two ends. Germline V CDR1 and CDR2: KGHSH, LQKENI. The length of the CDR3 is 12 residues. CDR3 sequence: CASSPGQETQYF. CDR3 bases: TGTGCCAGCTCCCCCGGGCAAGAGACCCAGTACTTC.

The chain employs TRBV6-1 and TRBJ2-7, with 7 bases that match TRBD2. V lost 4 bases, J lost 1 base, and 4 bases stayed unmatched. Germline CDR1 reads MNHNS; CDR2 reads SASEGT. There are 14 residues in the CDR3. This chain's CDR3 is CASSAGGSSYEQYF. CDR3 in DNA: TGTGCCAGCAGTGCGGGGGGTAGTTCCTACGAGCAGTACTTC.

This chain joins TRBV5-1 and TRBJ1-4; no reliable D call. Per the germline V gene, CDR1 is SGHRS and CDR2 is YFSETQ. The V end was cut by 2 bases, the J end by 0 bases, with 5 bases between. CDR3 length: 14 amino acids. This CDR3 reads CASSFRATNEKLFF. The CDR3 coding sequence is TGCGCCAGCAGCTTCCGGGCAACTAATGAAAAACTGTTTTTT.

This clone was recorded once. The chain joins TRBV6-4 to TRBJ1-5; 12 bases line up with TRBD1. The germline V gene has CDR1 MRHNA and CDR2 SNTAGT. V shed 2 bases, J shed 1 base, and the junction held 9 bases outside the gene matches. The CDR3 has 19 residues. CDR3 amino acids: CASSDGDRGRPRSNQPQHF. CDR3 sequence (DNA): TGTGCCAGCAGTGACGGGGACAGGGGGCGCCCGCGAAGCAATCAGCCCCAGCATTTT.